This is a list of T cell receptor beta chains from one sample in a study of T cell changes during pregnancy in multiple sclerosis. Profiled with immunoSEQ multiplex PCR; TCRdb holds only in-frame clones, not every one. Of approximately 46,000 clones in the sample, 75% to 95% were seen once. Sequenced material: CD8+ T cells from peripheral blood mononuclear cells, taken after pregnancy. The receptors come from a female donor with multiple sclerosis, enrolled in a pregnancy study. Both conserved end residues are part of each CDR3. Each record gives: clone size, V gene, D gene, CDR3 length, J gene, CDR3 protein, CDR3 DNA. A D gene is named only where the DNA matches it firmly. Size values are once, few and many counts, or a class for expanded clones, and some rows have none.

clone_size: .; v_call: TRBV7-2; d_call: TRBD2; cdr3_length: 16; j_call: TRBJ2-1; cdr3_aa: CASSRSGTSGNNEQFF; cdr3_nt: TGTGCCAGCAGCCGTTCCGGGACTAGCGGAAACAATGAGCAGTTCTTC
clone_size: .; v_call: TRBV2; d_call: TRBD1; cdr3_length: 17; j_call: TRBJ1-5; cdr3_aa: CASAQNPGQGGRQPQHF; cdr3_nt: TGTGCCAGCGCGCAAAACCCTGGACAGGGAGGTAGACAGCCCCAGCATTTT
clone_size: .; v_call: TRBV30; d_call: TRBD1; cdr3_length: 12; j_call: TRBJ2-7; cdr3_aa: CAWKGQSYEQYF; cdr3_nt: TGTGCCTGGAAGGGACAGAGCTACGAGCAGTACTTC
clone_size: once; v_call: TRBV5-8; d_call: .; cdr3_length: 15; j_call: TRBJ1-5; cdr3_aa: CASSLDSSWQEPQHF; cdr3_nt: TGTGCCAGCAGCCTGGACAGTTCTTGGCAGGAGCCCCAGCATTTT
clone_size: .; v_call: TRBV4-3; d_call: TRBD2; cdr3_length: 17; j_call: TRBJ2-1; cdr3_aa: CASSQFVTGRARGEQFF; cdr3_nt: TGCGCCAGCAGCCAATTTGTGACGGGGAGGGCTAGGGGTGAGCAGTTCTTC
clone_size: .; v_call: TRBV13; d_call: TRBD2; cdr3_length: 20; j_call: TRBJ2-3; cdr3_aa: CASSSRGGTSGRLDTDTQYF; cdr3_nt: TGTGCCAGCAGCTCCAGGGGGGGGACTAGCGGGAGGTTGGACACAGATACGCAGTATTTT
clone_size: .; v_call: TRBV7-6; d_call: TRBD1; cdr3_length: 15; j_call: TRBJ2-7; cdr3_aa: CASSVGQGSSYEQYF; cdr3_nt: TGTGCCAGCAGCGTTGGACAGGGCAGCTCCTACGAGCAGTACTTC
clone_size: .; v_call: TRBV4-2; d_call: .; cdr3_length: 16; j_call: TRBJ2-7; cdr3_aa: CASSQDLGGVPYEQYF; cdr3_nt: TGTGCCAGCAGCCAAGATCTGGGGGGAGTACCCTACGAGCAGTACTTC
clone_size: .; v_call: TRBV5-4; d_call: .; cdr3_length: 15; j_call: TRBJ2-7; cdr3_aa: CASSIPGGPNYEQYF; cdr3_nt: TGTGCCAGCAGCATTCCCGGGGGGCCGAATTACGAGCAGTACTTC
clone_size: .; v_call: TRBV19; d_call: TRBD1; cdr3_length: 15; j_call: TRBJ1-1; cdr3_aa: CASRGRTGLNTEAFF; cdr3_nt: TGTGCCAGTAGAGGACGGACAGGGCTGAACACTGAAGCTTTCTTT
clone_size: many; v_call: TRBV29-1; d_call: TRBD2; cdr3_length: 15; j_call: TRBJ2-7; cdr3_aa: CSVAASGSRPYEQYF; cdr3_nt: TGCAGCGTTGCGGCTAGCGGGAGTCGCCCCTACGAGCAGTACTTC
clone_size: .; v_call: TRBV6-6; d_call: .; cdr3_length: 15; j_call: TRBJ2-5; cdr3_aa: CASSYEAGMRETQYF; cdr3_nt: TGTGCCAGCAGTTACGAGGCAGGGATGAGAGAGACCCAGTACTTC
clone_size: .; v_call: TRBV7-9; d_call: .; cdr3_length: 14; j_call: TRBJ1-1; cdr3_aa: CASSLGDKGTEAFF; cdr3_nt: TGTGCCAGCAGCTTGGGGGACAAGGGGACTGAAGCTTTCTTT
clone_size: .; v_call: TRBV29-1; d_call: TRBD1; cdr3_length: 13; j_call: TRBJ2-2; cdr3_aa: CSARTGGSGELFF; cdr3_nt: TGCAGCGCCCGGACAGGGGGTTCCGGGGAGCTGTTTTTT
clone_size: .; v_call: TRBV7-2; d_call: .; cdr3_length: 15; j_call: TRBJ1-2; cdr3_aa: CASSSDSLASYGYTF; cdr3_nt: TGTGCCAGCAGCTCGGACTCTCTAGCCTCCTATGGCTACACCTTC
clone_size: .; v_call: TRBV5-4; d_call: TRBD1; cdr3_length: 14; j_call: TRBJ2-7; cdr3_aa: CASSAGQGSYEQYF; cdr3_nt: TGTGCCAGCAGCGCGGGACAGGGAAGTTACGAGCAGTACTTC
clone_size: .; v_call: TRBV6-5; d_call: .; cdr3_length: 14; j_call: TRBJ1-1; cdr3_aa: CASSYSGVAGEAFF; cdr3_nt: TGTGCCAGCAGTTACTCAGGAGTGGCGGGGGAAGCTTTCTTT
clone_size: .; v_call: TRBV6-1; d_call: .; cdr3_length: 14; j_call: TRBJ1-3; cdr3_aa: CASSLTGSGNTIYF; cdr3_nt: TGTGCCAGCAGTCTTACAGGGAGTGGAAACACCATATATTTT
clone_size: .; v_call: TRBV30; d_call: TRBD1; cdr3_length: 15; j_call: TRBJ2-5; cdr3_aa: CAWSVLGQGRETQYF; cdr3_nt: TGTGCCTGGAGTGTACTAGGACAGGGAAGGGAGACCCAGTACTTC
clone_size: .; v_call: TRBV5-6; d_call: .; cdr3_length: 13; j_call: TRBJ1-1; cdr3_aa: CASTPPGSGEAFF; cdr3_nt: TGTGCCAGCACCCCCCCGGGAAGTGGAGAAGCTTTCTTT
clone_size: .; v_call: TRBV7-2; d_call: TRBD1; cdr3_length: 16; j_call: TRBJ1-5; cdr3_aa: CASSLTGGYSNQPQHF; cdr3_nt: TGTGCCAGCAGCTTGACAGGGGGCTATAGCAATCAGCCCCAGCATTTT
clone_size: once; v_call: TRBV10-2; d_call: TRBD2; cdr3_length: 15; j_call: TRBJ2-1; cdr3_aa: CASRGTTDSYNEQFF; cdr3_nt: TGCGCCAGCAGGGGGACTACCGACTCCTACAATGAGCAGTTCTTC
clone_size: .; v_call: TRBV7-9; d_call: .; cdr3_length: 15; j_call: TRBJ1-1; cdr3_aa: CASSRLQGKNTEAFF; cdr3_nt: TGTGCCAGCAGCCGACTTCAGGGTAAGAACACTGAAGCTTTCTTT
clone_size: once; v_call: TRBV10-3; d_call: .; cdr3_length: 15; j_call: TRBJ2-3; cdr3_aa: CAISEGADTTDTQYF; cdr3_nt: TGTGCCATCAGTGAGGGGGCCGATACCACAGATACGCAGTATTTT
clone_size: .; v_call: TRBV2; d_call: .; cdr3_length: 11; j_call: TRBJ1-1; cdr3_aa: CASFGGFWTFF; cdr3_nt: TGTGCCAGCTTTGGGGGCTTTTGGACTTTCTTT
clone_size: .; v_call: TRBV19; d_call: .; cdr3_length: 15; j_call: TRBJ1-5; cdr3_aa: CASNYGQFSNQPQHF; cdr3_nt: TGTGCCAGTAATTACGGACAATTTAGCAATCAGCCCCAGCATTTT
clone_size: .; v_call: TRBV7-9; d_call: TRBD1; cdr3_length: 19; j_call: TRBJ2-5; cdr3_aa: CASSQIGAGIAEDRETQYF; cdr3_nt: TGTGCCAGCAGCCAGATTGGGGCAGGGATCGCGGAGGACAGGGAGACCCAGTACTTC
clone_size: once; v_call: TRBV27; d_call: TRBD2; cdr3_length: 16; j_call: TRBJ2-2; cdr3_aa: CASSSSRLAGDGELFF; cdr3_nt: TGTGCCAGCAGTTCCTCTAGACTAGCGGGAGACGGGGAGCTGTTTTTT
clone_size: .; v_call: TRBV6-5; d_call: .; cdr3_length: 16; j_call: TRBJ2-2; cdr3_aa: CASSYSILVGTGELFF; cdr3_nt: TGTGCCAGCAGTTACTCGATACTAGTGGGCACCGGGGAGCTGTTTTTT
clone_size: .; v_call: TRBV9; d_call: TRBD1; cdr3_length: 16; j_call: TRBJ1-6; cdr3_aa: CASSLTGGTHNSPLHF; cdr3_nt: TGTGCCAGCAGCTTAACAGGGGGAACCCATAATTCACCCCTCCACTTT
clone_size: .; v_call: TRBV13; d_call: .; cdr3_length: 12; j_call: TRBJ2-1; cdr3_aa: CASSLPGNEQFF; cdr3_nt: TGTGCCAGCAGCTTACCCGGTAATGAGCAGTTCTTC
clone_size: .; v_call: TRBV14; d_call: TRBD1; cdr3_length: 14; j_call: TRBJ1-2; cdr3_aa: CASSPRGYGYGYTF; cdr3_nt: TGTGCCAGCAGCCCCAGGGGGTATGGCTATGGCTACACCTTC
clone_size: .; v_call: TRBV25-1; d_call: .; cdr3_length: 14; j_call: TRBJ2-1; cdr3_aa: CASSFAGTYNEQFF; cdr3_nt: TGTGCCAGCAGTTTTGCGGGCACCTACAATGAGCAGTTCTTC
clone_size: few; v_call: TRBV27; d_call: TRBD1; cdr3_length: 12; j_call: TRBJ2-1; cdr3_aa: CASSTGVNEQFF; cdr3_nt: TGTGCCAGCAGCACAGGGGTCAATGAGCAGTTCTTC
clone_size: once; v_call: TRBV27; d_call: .; cdr3_length: 15; j_call: TRBJ1-1; cdr3_aa: CASSLSPGGYTEAFF; cdr3_nt: TGTGCCAGCAGTTTATCGCCGGGGGGGTACACTGAAGCTTTCTTT
clone_size: .; v_call: TRBV4-1; d_call: .; cdr3_length: 16; j_call: TRBJ2-7; cdr3_aa: CASSQERQGISYEQYF; cdr3_nt: TGCGCCAGCAGCCAAGAGCGGCAGGGGATCTCCTACGAGCAGTACTTC
clone_size: .; v_call: TRBV4-2; d_call: TRBD2; cdr3_length: 14; j_call: TRBJ2-7; cdr3_aa: CASNDPGLAGGQYF; cdr3_nt: TGTGCCAGCAACGACCCAGGACTAGCCGGAGGGCAGTACTTC
clone_size: .; v_call: TRBV9; d_call: TRBD1; cdr3_length: 14; j_call: TRBJ1-2; cdr3_aa: CASSVSGGYYGYTF; cdr3_nt: TGTGCCAGCAGCGTGTCAGGGGGCTACTATGGCTACACCTTC
clone_size: .; v_call: TRBV27; d_call: .; cdr3_length: 12; j_call: TRBJ2-7; cdr3_aa: CASSLMGNEQYF; cdr3_nt: TGTGCCAGCAGTTTAATGGGCAACGAGCAGTACTTC
clone_size: .; v_call: TRBV2; d_call: .; cdr3_length: 13; j_call: TRBJ1-1; cdr3_aa: CASFGGALTEAFF; cdr3_nt: TGTGCCAGCTTCGGGGGGGCGCTTACTGAAGCTTTCTTT
clone_size: .; v_call: TRBV18; d_call: TRBD1; cdr3_length: 15; j_call: TRBJ2-1; cdr3_aa: CASSPGTGANNEQFF; cdr3_nt: TGTGCCAGCTCACCAGGGACAGGGGCGAACAATGAGCAGTTCTTC
clone_size: .; v_call: TRBV7-2; d_call: .; cdr3_length: 16; j_call: TRBJ2-2; cdr3_aa: CASSPWRDSYTGELFF; cdr3_nt: TGTGCCAGCAGCCCCTGGCGGGACTCCTACACCGGGGAGCTGTTTTTT
clone_size: .; v_call: TRBV6-6; d_call: .; cdr3_length: 15; j_call: TRBJ1-1; cdr3_aa: CASSPLGGLGTEAFF; cdr3_nt: TGTGCCAGCAGCCCCTTAGGGGGTTTGGGCACTGAAGCTTTCTTT
clone_size: .; v_call: TRBV19; d_call: TRBD2; cdr3_length: 15; j_call: TRBJ2-7; cdr3_aa: CASSPSGRASYEQYF; cdr3_nt: TGTGCCAGTAGCCCTAGCGGGAGGGCCTCCTACGAGCAGTACTTC
clone_size: .; v_call: TRBV29-1; d_call: TRBD2; cdr3_length: 15; j_call: TRBJ2-1; cdr3_aa: CSVEDGRGRGNEQFF; cdr3_nt: TGCAGCGTTGAAGACGGACGCGGGAGGGGTAATGAGCAGTTCTTC
clone_size: .; v_call: TRBV7-9; d_call: .; cdr3_length: 13; j_call: TRBJ2-5; cdr3_aa: CASSQVGGETQYF; cdr3_nt: TGTGCCAGCAGCCAAGTGGGGGGAGAGACCCAGTACTTC
clone_size: .; v_call: TRBV19; d_call: TRBD1; cdr3_length: 15; j_call: TRBJ1-2; cdr3_aa: CASSLPGQRFYGYTF; cdr3_nt: TGTGCCAGTAGTCTTCCGGGACAGAGATTCTATGGCTACACCTTC
clone_size: .; v_call: TRBV6-6; d_call: .; cdr3_length: 15; j_call: TRBJ1-2; cdr3_aa: CASSYDRTTKYGYTF; cdr3_nt: TGTGCCAGCAGTTACGACAGGACGACCAAGTATGGCTACACCTTC
clone_size: .; v_call: TRBV6-5; d_call: .; cdr3_length: 15; j_call: TRBJ1-3; cdr3_aa: CASSPSGLSGNTIYF; cdr3_nt: TGTGCCAGCAGTCCTTCAGGGCTTTCTGGAAACACCATATATTTT
clone_size: .; v_call: TRBV29-1; d_call: .; cdr3_length: 13; j_call: TRBJ1-2; cdr3_aa: CSVSGGVSYGYTF; cdr3_nt: TGCAGCGTTTCCGGGGGGGTTAGCTATGGCTACACCTTC
clone_size: .; v_call: TRBV11-2; d_call: .; cdr3_length: 13; j_call: TRBJ2-1; cdr3_aa: CASSFGRADEQFF; cdr3_nt: TGTGCCAGCAGCTTTGGCAGGGCCGATGAGCAGTTCTTC
clone_size: .; v_call: TRBV9; d_call: .; cdr3_length: 15; j_call: TRBJ2-7; cdr3_aa: CASSPQDSPTRWQYF; cdr3_nt: TGTGCCAGCAGCCCCCAGGACAGTCCTACGCGCTGGCAGTACTTC
clone_size: .; v_call: TRBV5-1; d_call: .; cdr3_length: 15; j_call: TRBJ1-1; cdr3_aa: CASSLAVGLGTEAFF; cdr3_nt: TGCGCCAGCAGCTTGGCGGTGGGGCTGGGCACTGAAGCTTTCTTT
clone_size: .; v_call: TRBV5-1; d_call: .; cdr3_length: 14; j_call: TRBJ1-2; cdr3_aa: CASSFVQRADGYTF; cdr3_nt: TGCGCCAGCAGCTTCGTACAGAGAGCGGATGGCTACACCTTC